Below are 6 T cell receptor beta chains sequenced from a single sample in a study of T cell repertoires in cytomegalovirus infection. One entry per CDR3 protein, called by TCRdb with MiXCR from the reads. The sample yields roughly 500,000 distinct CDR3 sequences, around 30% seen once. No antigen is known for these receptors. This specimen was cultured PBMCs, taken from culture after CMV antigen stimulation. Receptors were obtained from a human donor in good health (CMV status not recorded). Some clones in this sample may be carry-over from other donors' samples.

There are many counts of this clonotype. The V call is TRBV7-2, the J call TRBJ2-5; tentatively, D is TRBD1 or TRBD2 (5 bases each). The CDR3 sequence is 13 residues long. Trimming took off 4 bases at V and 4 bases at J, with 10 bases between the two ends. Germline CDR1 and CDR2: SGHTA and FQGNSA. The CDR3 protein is CASSSPGGETQYF. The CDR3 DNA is TGTGCCAGCAGCTCCCCTGGGGGAGAGACCCAGTACTTC.

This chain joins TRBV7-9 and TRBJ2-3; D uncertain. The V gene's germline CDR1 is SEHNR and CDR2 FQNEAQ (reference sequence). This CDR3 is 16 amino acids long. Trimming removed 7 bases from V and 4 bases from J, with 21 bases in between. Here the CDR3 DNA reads TGTGCCAGCACCCCCCGGTCCATTTCCGACGCAGATACGCAGTATTTT. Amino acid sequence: CASTPRSISDADTQYF. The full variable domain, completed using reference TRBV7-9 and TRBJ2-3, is DTGVSQNPRHKITKRGQNVTFRCDPISEHNRLYWYRQTLGQGPEFLTYFQNEAQLEKSRLLSDRFSAERPKGSFSTLEIQRTEQGDSAMYLCASTPRSISDADTQYFGPGTRLTVL.

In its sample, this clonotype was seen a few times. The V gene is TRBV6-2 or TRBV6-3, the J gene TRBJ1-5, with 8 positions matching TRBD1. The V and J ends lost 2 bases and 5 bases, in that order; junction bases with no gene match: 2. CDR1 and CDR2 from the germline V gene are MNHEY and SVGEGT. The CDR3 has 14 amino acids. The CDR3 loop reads CASSYVTGDQPQHF. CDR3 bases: TGTGCCAGCAGTTACGTGACAGGGGATCAGCCCCAGCATTTT.

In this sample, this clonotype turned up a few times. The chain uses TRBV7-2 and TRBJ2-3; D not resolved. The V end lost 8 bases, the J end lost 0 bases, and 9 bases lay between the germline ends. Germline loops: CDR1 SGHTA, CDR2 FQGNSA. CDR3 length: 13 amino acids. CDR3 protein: CASPPDSTDTQYF. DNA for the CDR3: TGTGCCAGCCCTCCCGATAGCACAGATACGCAGTATTTT.

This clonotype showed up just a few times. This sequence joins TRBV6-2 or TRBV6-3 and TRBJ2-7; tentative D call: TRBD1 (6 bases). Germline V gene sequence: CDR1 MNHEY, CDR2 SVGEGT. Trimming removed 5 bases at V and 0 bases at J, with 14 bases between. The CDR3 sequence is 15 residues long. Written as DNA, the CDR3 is TGTGCCAGCAGTGCCTCTCAGGGGCTCTCCTACGAGCAGTACGTC. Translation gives CASSASQGLSYEQYV.

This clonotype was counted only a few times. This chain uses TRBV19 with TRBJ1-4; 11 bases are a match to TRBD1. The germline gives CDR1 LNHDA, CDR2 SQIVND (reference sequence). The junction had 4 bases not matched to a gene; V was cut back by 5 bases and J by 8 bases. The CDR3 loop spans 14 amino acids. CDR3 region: CASSADRGREKLFF. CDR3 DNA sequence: TGTGCCAGTAGTGCGGACAGGGGGCGCGAAAAACTGTTTTTT.